This TCR beta chain was recorded in a study of cytomegalovirus exposure and HLA in healthy donors. TCRdb keeps only in-frame clones here, not all; method: immunoSEQ multiplex PCR. The table lists about 110,000 clones, around 82% of them singletons. Among the 120 subjects of the validation cohort, separate from the 666-subject first cohort, were the donors. Study-wide points: Among the CMV-associated chains, three were confirmed in vitro as specific for CMV antigens. The study recorded over 150 TCR beta chains that were cytomegalovirus-associated.

On this clone: The antigen remains unidentified.

The receptor was derived from a woman between 18 and 29 years old in good health and CMV-seronegative. Source material: PBMCs.

The CDR3 region has the DNA TGCGCCAGCAGCCAGGAGGGAGGTAGCAATCAGCCCCAGCATTTT. Encoded protein: CASSQEGGSNQPQHF. The chain has TRBV4-1 and TRBJ1-5; D is unclear. The CDR3 spans 15 residues. Per germline, CDR1 MGHRA and CDR2 YSYEKL. The ends were cut back, 3 bases at V and 0 bases at J, with 9 bases in the middle.